These 5 T cell receptor beta chains share one sample of origin, sequenced in a study of blood T cell repertoires in COVID-19. The table came from immunoSEQ multiplex PCR; TCRdb's copy has only in-frame clones and leaves some out. The data contain 90,000 to 140,000 clones, roughly 85% of them seen just once; the ten biggest clones take up roughly 14%. The sequenced sample was peripheral blood. The receptor set was obtained from an elderly woman with acute or convalescent COVID-19.

A few counts support this clone. The V call is TRBV2, the J call TRBJ2-1, with 9 bases fitting TRBD1. With 6 bases clipped from V and 2 bases from J, the junction kept 5 bases outside the gene matches. From germline, CDR1 is SNHLY and CDR2 FYNNEI. This CDR3 has 15 residues. The CDR3 sequence is CASSPDRGTYNEQFF. The CDR3 DNA reads TGTGCCAGCAGCCCCGACAGGGGGACCTACAATGAGCAGTTCTTC. Using reference TRBV2 and TRBJ2-1 for the parts outside the CDR3, the full variable domain is EPEVTQTPSHQVTQMGQEVILRCVPISNHLYFYWYRQILGQKVEFLVSFYNNEISEKSEIFDDQFSVERPDGSNFTLKIRSTKLEDSAMYFCASSPDRGTYNEQFFGPGTRLTVL.

This clone was seen just once. This rearrangement joins TRBV19 to TRBJ1-5, with 8 bases that match TRBD1. V shed 7 bases, J shed 4 bases, and the junction held 6 bases outside the gene matches. CDR1 LNHDA and CDR2 SQIVND come from the germline V gene (reference sequence). This CDR3 is built from 14 residues. This CDR3 is CASNGRGPNQPQHF. CDR3 sequence (DNA): TGTGCCAGTAACGGCAGGGGGCCTAATCAGCCCCAGCATTTT.

This chain joins TRBV7-2 and TRBJ1-3; TRBD1 is a possible D gene (6 bases). In germline, CDR1 is SGHTA, CDR2 FQGNSA. This CDR3 is 13 amino acids long. Trimming took off 11 bases at V and 2 bases at J, with 13 bases between the two ends. DNA for the CDR3: TGTGCCGAATGGGGGGGGCCTGGAAACACCATATATTTT. This sequence encodes CAEWGGPGNTIYF.

The chain links TRBV3-1 (or the pseudogene TRBV3-2) to TRBJ2-2, with 11 positions matching TRBD1. This CDR3 has 16 residues. After removal of 1 base from V and 6 bases from J, the junction contained 4 bases not matched to a gene. CDR1 and CDR2 (germline): LGHDT, YNNKEL (reference sequence). CDR3 bases: TGTGCCAGCAGCCAAGCAGGGACAGGGGGTGCCGGGGAGCTGTTTTTT. It encodes CASSQAGTGGAGELFF.

A single count supports this clone. The CDR3 protein is CASGGQGRELFF. The CDR3 DNA follows: TGTGCCAGCGGCGGACAGGGAAGGGAGCTGTTTTTT. The chain carries TRBV2 and TRBJ2-2, with 8 nucleotides matching TRBD1. Germline CDR1 SNHLY, CDR2 FYNNEI. Trimming removed 8 bases from V and 9 bases from J; junction bases left unmatched: 5. The CDR3 loop spans 12 amino acids.